This T cell receptor (beta chain) was sequenced in a study of T cell changes during pregnancy in multiple sclerosis. Trimming stripped 3 bases from V and 1 base from J, with 6 bases between. The CDR3 consists of 13 residues. Germline values: CDR1 MNHEY, CDR2 SMNVEV (reference sequence). TCRdb's copy holds only in-frame clones and misses some; the assay was immunoSEQ multiplex PCR. The table shows 91,000 or so clones, with 85% to 95% occurring only once. The chain recombines TRBV27 with TRBJ1-1; no clear D gene. Sequences were derived from peripheral blood, sampled after pregnancy. This receptor was obtained from a female donor with multiple sclerosis, enrolled in a pregnancy study. CDR3 sequence: CASSFAGNTEAFF. The DNA for the CDR3 is TGTGCCAGCAGTTTCGCGGGGAACACTGAAGCTTTCTTT.